The clone carrying this T cell receptor beta chain has just one count. Its matching antigen is unknown. The junction departs from the called germline gene at one end, perhaps through a read error. Breast cancer patients provided tissue from their axillary draining lymph nodes. MiXCR, applied by TCRdb to the multiplex PCR reads, yields one record per CDR3 protein. The profile covers tens of thousands of distinct CDR3 sequences, with approximately 28% appearing a single time and roughly 7.3% taken by the ten largest. The CDR3 length is 13 residues. This entry is derived from a study of breast tumors, draining lymph nodes, adjacent tissues. Study-wide findings and caveats: Data only fit, rather than demonstrated, lymph node origin of most tumor T cells.

The chain joins TRBV12-3 or TRBV12-4 to TRBJ2-5; D perhaps matches TRBD1 (6 bases). The receptor was derived from a female donor with breast cancer. Some clones in this sample may be carry-over from other donors' samples. Sequenced material: axillary lymph node tissue. CDR3 sequence: CASRFAGVETQHF. The CDR3 DNA reads as TGTGCCAGCAGATTCGCAGGGGTGGAGACCCAGCACTTC.